Here is one T cell receptor beta chain with its context. The antigen is undetermined. PCR was performed using 60 Vbeta and 13 Jbeta primers. In the source study's methods: A follow-up analysis tallied about 80 million unique TCR beta chains, some 9.9 million shared. Produced via immunoSEQ multiplex PCR; TCRdb's table is partial and in-frame only. The D gene and trimming were derived from the DNA, and the V and J assignments and clone size from that table. Here the sample spans over 60,000 clones, roughly four fifths being singletons. The data were taken from a study of cytomegalovirus exposure and HLA in healthy donors. Study-wide context: From about 179 million T cells, an earlier analysis saw roughly 120 million unique TCR beta sequences.

Germline loops: CDR1 KGHSH, CDR2 LQKENI. The CDR3 loop spans 16 amino acids. The V and J ends lost 1 base and 0 bases, in that order; junction bases with no gene match: 5. Regarding the study as a whole: Later analysis suggested most CMV-associated TCR beta chains were HLA-restricted.

The sequenced sample consisted of PBMCs. This sequence joins TRBV18 and TRBJ1-1; 7 bases match TRBD1. The clonotype was recovered from a man between 65 and 85 years old in good health and CMV-seronegative. The CDR3 region has the DNA TGTGCCAGCTCACCACAGGGGGCGGGGATGAACACTGAAGCTTTCTTT. Protein: CASSPQGAGMNTEAFF.